These 13 T cell receptor beta chains were sequenced from one sample in a study of CD8 T cells in ankylosing spondylitis. One entry per CDR3 protein, called by TCRdb with MiXCR from the 5' RACE reads. The table shows about 340,000 distinct CDR3 sequences, with around 15% occurring only once. Sequenced input: blood, either unsorted or a sorted T cell fraction (not recorded which). The origin of the receptors is a male donor with ankylosing spondylitis or in good health (not recorded which).

J is TRBJ1-2 and V is TRBV20-1; D is possibly TRBD1 (6 bases). The V end was cut by 0 bases, the J end by 6 bases, with 20 bases between. In germline, CDR1 is DFQATT, CDR2 SNEGSKA (reference sequence). This CDR3 is built from 16 residues. CDR3 sequence (DNA): TGCAGTGCTAGAGATGGGGGCGCGTCGGATTCCCATGGCTACACCTTC. Translated: CSARDGGASDSHGYTF.

This clonotype has more than one count but fewer than ten. V usage is TRBV6-1 and J usage is TRBJ2-7; 7 bases are a match to TRBD1. V shed 6 bases, J shed 2 bases, and the junction held 7 bases outside the gene matches. CDR3 size: 14 residues. CDR1 MNHNS and CDR2 SASEGT come from the germline V gene. CDR3 loop: CASSHPGGAYEQYF. CDR3 nucleotide sequence: TGTGCCAGCAGCCACCCAGGGGGTGCCTACGAGCAGTACTTC.

A few counts support this clonotype. This chain uses TRBV6-5 with TRBJ1-1; the D gene is possibly TRBD1 (5 bases). The ends were cut back, 2 bases at V and 2 bases at J, with 9 bases in the middle. This CDR3 region has 14 residues. Looked up from germline, CDR1 is MNHEY and CDR2 is SVGAGI. The CDR3: CASSYNRGNTEAFF. The DNA for the CDR3 is TGTGCCAGCAGTTACAATAGGGGTAACACTGAAGCTTTCTTT.

This sequence joins TRBV12-3 or TRBV12-4 and TRBJ1-1; the D is unclear. The CDR3 runs to 13 residues. V was cut by 2 bases and J by 6 bases, with 10 bases left in between. The DNA of the CDR3 is TGTGCCAGCAGTTTACTCCAGACCCCTGAAGCTTTCTTT. Its translation is CASSLLQTPEAFF.

This chain uses TRBV20-1 with TRBJ1-6; 11 bases fit TRBD1. The V and J ends lost 3 bases and 5 bases, in that order; junction bases with no gene match: 3. CDR3 length equals 15 residues. Germline V gene data show CDR1 as DFQATT and CDR2 as SNEGSKA (reference sequence). Here the CDR3 DNA reads TGCAGTGCTAGGAGGGACAGGGGGAATAATTCACCCCTCCACTTT. Translating gives CSARRDRGNNSPLHF.

The chain carries TRBV27 and TRBJ2-7, with TRBD1 matching over 8 bases. V shed 3 bases and J 2 bases; nucleotides not matched to a gene: 3. The germline V gene has CDR1 MNHEY and CDR2 SMNVEV (reference sequence). CDR3 length: 14 amino acids. The CDR3 DNA reads TGTGCCAGCAGTTTTCTGGACAGGGCCTACGAGCAGTACTTC. This codes for CASSFLDRAYEQYF.

This clonotype has more than one count but fewer than ten. This sequence joins TRBV24-1 and TRBJ2-1; 9 positions match TRBD1. The germline gives CDR1 KGHDR, CDR2 SFDVKD. Germline trimming cut 7 bases from V and 4 bases from J; bases unmatched to any gene: 4. There are 14 residues in the CDR3. CDR3 sequence: CATSGQGKYNEQFF. CDR3 DNA sequence: TGTGCCACCAGCGGACAGGGGAAATACAATGAGCAGTTCTTC.

The rearrangement joins TRBV12-5 to TRBJ2-7, with 7 nucleotides matching TRBD2. The length of the CDR3 is 15 residues. The V gene's germline CDR1 is LGHNT and CDR2 FRNRAP. The trim removed 1 base at V and 0 bases at J, leaving 3 bases unmatched. This chain's CDR3 is CASGLGGGGSYEQYF. CDR3 in DNA: TGTGCTAGTGGTTTGGGCGGGGGAGGCTCCTACGAGCAGTACTTC.

The chain recombines TRBV20-1 with TRBJ2-1; a possible D gene is TRBD1 (6 bases). The CDR3 extends over 15 amino acids. Germline V gives CDR1 DFQATT, CDR2 SNEGSKA (reference sequence). Between the trimmed V and J ends, which lost 3 bases and 1 base, there was a span of 13 bases. CDR3 region: CSARQGQGSYNEQFF. The DNA for the CDR3 is TGCAGTGCTAGGCAGGGGCAGGGGTCCTACAATGAGCAGTTCTTC.

The V call is TRBV2, the J call TRBJ2-7, with D tentatively TRBD2 (5 bases). Trimming took 5 bases from V and 7 from J, leaving 12 bases between them. The CDR3 has 12 residues. Germline-derived CDR1 and CDR2 are SNHLY and FYNNEI. CDR3 sequence reads: CASSPGEGEQYF. In DNA, the CDR3 is TGTGCCAGCAGTCCCGGGGAAGGAGAGCAGTACTTC.

The chain carries TRBV7-7 and TRBJ2-4, with D possibly being TRBD2 (5 bases). CDR1 is SSHAT and CDR2 is FNYEAQ in the germline V gene (reference sequence). The length of the CDR3 is 13 residues. The ends were cut back, 5 bases at V and 9 bases at J, with 14 bases in the middle. In DNA form, the CDR3 reads TGTGCCAGCAGCAGTAGTCGTGAGGGCATTCAGTACTTC. Encoded protein: CASSSSREGIQYF.

The rearrangement uses TRBV3-1 and TRBJ2-7; D uncertain. CDR1 and CDR2 from the germline V gene are LGHDT and YNNKEL (reference sequence). V shed 1 base and J shed 0 bases, with 7 bases lying between them. The CDR3 has 14 amino acids. This chain's CDR3 is CASSQGPNSYEQYF. DNA of the CDR3: TGTGCCAGCAGCCAAGGACCGAACTCCTACGAGCAGTACTTC.

The rearrangement links TRBV5-5 to TRBJ2-3; TRBD2 aligns across 12 bases. The CDR3 is made up of 17 amino acids. Trimming removed 2 bases from V and 4 bases from J; junction bases left unmatched: 8. CDR1 and CDR2 from the germline V gene are SGHKS and YYEKEE (reference sequence). CDR3 bases: TGTGCCAGCAGCTTACCTAGCGGGAGGGCCAGGGCAGATACGCAGTATTTT. It specifies CASSLPSGRARADTQYF.